This T cell receptor (beta chain) originates from a study of blood T cell repertoires in COVID-19. Whole-study context: The study drew acute and convalescent COVID-19 samples from the United States, Italy and Spain. The cDNA or gDNA used as material had been derived from T cells, B-cell-depleted T cells, or PBMCs.

V lost 2 bases, J lost 6 bases, and 7 bases stayed unmatched. From germline, CDR1 is SGHRS and CDR2 YFSETQ. This CDR3 is built from 15 residues. In the original workflow: Counts of nucleated cells, estimated from reference gene primer amplification, were obtained. Produced via immunoSEQ multiplex PCR; TCRdb's table is partial and in-frame only. V, J and clone size are taken as reported in that table, and D and trimming were inferred from the DNA itself. The repertoire holds 200,000 to 250,000 clones, roughly four fifths seen once, with approximately 4.5% in the top ten. Material: peripheral blood. The chain combines TRBV5-1 with TRBJ2-1; 8 nucleotides align to TRBD1. The TCR comes from a woman aged 65 to 85 with acute or convalescent COVID-19. CDR3 loop: CASSFGQGGSNEQFF. For the CDR3, the DNA is TGCGCCAGCAGCTTTGGACAGGGCGGTTCCAATGAGCAGTTCTTC. The complete variable domain, with remaining parts taken from reference TRBV5-1 and TRBJ2-1, reads KAGVTQTPRYLIKTRGQQVTLSCSPISGHRSVSWYQQTPGQGLQFLFEYFSETQRNKGNFPGRFSGRQFSNSRSEMNVSTLELGDSALYLCASSFGQGGSNEQFFGPGTRLTVL.